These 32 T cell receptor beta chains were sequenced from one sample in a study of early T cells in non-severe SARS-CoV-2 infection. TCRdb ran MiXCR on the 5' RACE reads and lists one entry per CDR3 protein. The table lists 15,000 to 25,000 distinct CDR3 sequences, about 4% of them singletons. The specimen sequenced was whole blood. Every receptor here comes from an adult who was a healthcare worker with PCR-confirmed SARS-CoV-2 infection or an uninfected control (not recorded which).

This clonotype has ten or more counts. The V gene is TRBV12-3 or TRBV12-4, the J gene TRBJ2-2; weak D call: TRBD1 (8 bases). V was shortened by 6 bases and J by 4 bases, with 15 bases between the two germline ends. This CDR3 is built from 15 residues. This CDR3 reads CASRPNRGGTGELFF. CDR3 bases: TGTGCCAGCAGACCCAACAGGGGGGGCACCGGGGAGCTGTTTTTT.

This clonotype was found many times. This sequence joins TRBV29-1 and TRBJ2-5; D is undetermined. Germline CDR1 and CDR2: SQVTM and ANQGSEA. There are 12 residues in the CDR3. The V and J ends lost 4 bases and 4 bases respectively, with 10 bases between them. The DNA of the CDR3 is TGCAGCGTTGTGATAGGTGGAGAGACCCAGTACTTC. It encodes CSVVIGGETQYF.

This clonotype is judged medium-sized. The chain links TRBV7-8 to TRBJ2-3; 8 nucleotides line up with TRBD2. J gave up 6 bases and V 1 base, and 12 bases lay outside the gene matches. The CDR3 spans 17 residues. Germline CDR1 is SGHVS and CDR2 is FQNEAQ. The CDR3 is CASSLVTGGGPADTQYF. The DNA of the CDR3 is TGTGCCAGCAGCTTAGTTACGGGCGGGGGGCCTGCTGATACGCAGTATTTT.

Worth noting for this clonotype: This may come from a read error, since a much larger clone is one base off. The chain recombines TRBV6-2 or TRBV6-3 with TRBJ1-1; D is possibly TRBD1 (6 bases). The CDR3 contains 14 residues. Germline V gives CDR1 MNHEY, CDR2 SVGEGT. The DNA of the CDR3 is TGTGCCGGCAGTTACGTTGGGGGCCCTTCTGAAGCTTTCTTT. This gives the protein CAGSYVGGPSEAFF.

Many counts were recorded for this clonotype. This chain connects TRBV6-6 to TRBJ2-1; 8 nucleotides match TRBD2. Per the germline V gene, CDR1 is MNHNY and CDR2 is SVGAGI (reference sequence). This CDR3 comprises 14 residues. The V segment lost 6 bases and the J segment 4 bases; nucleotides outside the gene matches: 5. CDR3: CASRPAGDYNEQFF. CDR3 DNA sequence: TGTGCCAGCAGACCAGCGGGAGATTACAATGAGCAGTTCTTC.

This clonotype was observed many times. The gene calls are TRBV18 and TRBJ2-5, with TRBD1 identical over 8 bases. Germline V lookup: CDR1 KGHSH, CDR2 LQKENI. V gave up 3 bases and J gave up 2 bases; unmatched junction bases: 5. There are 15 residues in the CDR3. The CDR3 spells CASSPEQGVQETQYF. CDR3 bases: TGTGCCAGCTCACCTGAACAGGGGGTACAAGAGACCCAGTACTTC.

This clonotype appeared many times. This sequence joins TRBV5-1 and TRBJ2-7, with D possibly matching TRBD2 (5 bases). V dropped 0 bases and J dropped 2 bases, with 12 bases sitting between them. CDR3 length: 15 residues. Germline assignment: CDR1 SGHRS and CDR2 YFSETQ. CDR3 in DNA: TGCGCCAGCAGCTTGGCCAGGACTGACACCTACGAGCAGTACTTC. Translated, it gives CASSLARTDTYEQYF.

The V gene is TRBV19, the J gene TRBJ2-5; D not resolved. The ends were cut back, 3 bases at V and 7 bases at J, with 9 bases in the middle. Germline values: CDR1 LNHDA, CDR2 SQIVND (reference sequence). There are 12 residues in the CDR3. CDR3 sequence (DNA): TGTGCCAGTAGTATCCATTGGGGGACCCAGTACTTC. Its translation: CASSIHWGTQYF.

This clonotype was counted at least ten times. CDR3 region: CASRPATRQTEAFF. CDR3 nucleotides: TGTGCCAGCAGGCCCGCTACCCGACAAACTGAAGCTTTCTTT. This chain links TRBV6-2 or TRBV6-3 with TRBJ1-1; D gene ambiguous. Germline V gene lookup returns CDR1 MNHEY and CDR2 SVGEGT. The CDR3 covers 14 residues. Trimming left V 6 bases short and J 5 bases short, with 16 bases between.

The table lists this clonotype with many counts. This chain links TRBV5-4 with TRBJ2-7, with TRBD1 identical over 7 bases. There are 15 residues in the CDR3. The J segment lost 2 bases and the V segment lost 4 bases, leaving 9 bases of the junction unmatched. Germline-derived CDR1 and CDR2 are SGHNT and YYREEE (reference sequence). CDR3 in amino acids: CASSLQGPATYEQYF. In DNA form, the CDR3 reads TGTGCCAGCAGCCTACAGGGGCCCGCGACCTACGAGCAGTACTTC. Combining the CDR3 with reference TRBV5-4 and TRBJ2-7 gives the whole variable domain ETGVTQSPTHLIKTRGQQVTLRCSSQSGHNTVSWYQQALGQGPQFIFQYYREEENGRGNFPPRFSGLQFPNYSSELNVNALELDDSALYLCASSLQGPATYEQYFGPGTRLTVT.

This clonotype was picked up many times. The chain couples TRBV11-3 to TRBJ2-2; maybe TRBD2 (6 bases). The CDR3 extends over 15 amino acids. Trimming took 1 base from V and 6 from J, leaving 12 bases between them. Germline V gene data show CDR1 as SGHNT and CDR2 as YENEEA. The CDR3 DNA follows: TGTGCCAGCAGCTTAGGGGGACTCCCGTCCGGGGAGCTGTTTTTT. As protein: CASSLGGLPSGELFF.

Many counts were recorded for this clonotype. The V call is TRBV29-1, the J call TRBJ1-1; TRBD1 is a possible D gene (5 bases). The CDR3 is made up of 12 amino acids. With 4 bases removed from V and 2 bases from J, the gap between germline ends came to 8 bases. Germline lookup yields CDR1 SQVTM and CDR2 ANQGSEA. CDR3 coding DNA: TGCAGCGTTGTTAGGGGAAACACTGAAGCTTTCTTT. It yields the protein CSVVRGNTEAFF.

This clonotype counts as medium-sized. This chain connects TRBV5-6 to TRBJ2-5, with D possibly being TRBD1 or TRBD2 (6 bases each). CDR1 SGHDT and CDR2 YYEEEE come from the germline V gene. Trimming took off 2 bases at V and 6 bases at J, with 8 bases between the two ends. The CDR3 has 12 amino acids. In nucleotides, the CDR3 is TGTGCCAGCAGCTTAGGGGGGAAGACCCAGTACTTC. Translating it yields CASSLGGKTQYF.

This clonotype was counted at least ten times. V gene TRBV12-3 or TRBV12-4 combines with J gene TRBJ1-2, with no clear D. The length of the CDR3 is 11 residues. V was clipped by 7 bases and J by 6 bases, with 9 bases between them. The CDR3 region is CASTTSDGYTF. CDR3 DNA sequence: TGTGCCAGCACTACAAGTGATGGCTACACCTTC.

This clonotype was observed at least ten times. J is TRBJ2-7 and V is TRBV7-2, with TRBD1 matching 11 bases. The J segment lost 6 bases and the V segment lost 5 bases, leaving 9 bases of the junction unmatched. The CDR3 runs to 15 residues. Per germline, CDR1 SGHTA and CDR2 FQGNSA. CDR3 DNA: TGTGCCAGCAGCCAATTGGCTGGGACAGGGGGCGAGCAGTACTTC. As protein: CASSQLAGTGGEQYF.

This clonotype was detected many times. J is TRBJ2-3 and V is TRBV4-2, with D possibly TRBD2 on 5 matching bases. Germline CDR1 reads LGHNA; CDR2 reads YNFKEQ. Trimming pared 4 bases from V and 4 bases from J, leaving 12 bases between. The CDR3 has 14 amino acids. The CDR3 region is CASSRTLGPDTQYF. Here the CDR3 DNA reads TGTGCCAGCAGCCGGACTCTTGGGCCAGATACGCAGTATTTT.

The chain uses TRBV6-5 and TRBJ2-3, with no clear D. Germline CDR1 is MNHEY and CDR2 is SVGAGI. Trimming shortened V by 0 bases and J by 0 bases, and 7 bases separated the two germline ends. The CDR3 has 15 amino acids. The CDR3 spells CASSYSMVSTDTQYF. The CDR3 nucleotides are TGTGCCAGCAGTTACTCGATGGTCAGCACAGATACGCAGTATTTT.

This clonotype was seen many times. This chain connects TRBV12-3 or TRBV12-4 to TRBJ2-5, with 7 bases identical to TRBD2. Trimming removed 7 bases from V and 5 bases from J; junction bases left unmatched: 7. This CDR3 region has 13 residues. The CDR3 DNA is TGTGCCAGCACCTTGGGAGGGGTGGAGACCCAGTACTTC. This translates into CASTLGGVETQYF.

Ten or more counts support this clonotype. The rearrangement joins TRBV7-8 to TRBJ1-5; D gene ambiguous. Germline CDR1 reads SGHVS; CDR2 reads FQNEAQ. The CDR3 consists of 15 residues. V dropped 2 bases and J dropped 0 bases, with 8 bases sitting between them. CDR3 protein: CASSLRQASNQPQHF. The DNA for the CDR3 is TGTGCCAGCAGCTTAAGGCAGGCTAGCAATCAGCCCCAGCATTTT.

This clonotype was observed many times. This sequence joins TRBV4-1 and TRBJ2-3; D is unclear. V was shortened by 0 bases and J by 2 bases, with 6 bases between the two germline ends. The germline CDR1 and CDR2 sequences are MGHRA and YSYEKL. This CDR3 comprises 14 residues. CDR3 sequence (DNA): TGCGCCAGCAGCCAAGATCGAAACACAGATACGCAGTATTTT. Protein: CASSQDRNTDTQYF.

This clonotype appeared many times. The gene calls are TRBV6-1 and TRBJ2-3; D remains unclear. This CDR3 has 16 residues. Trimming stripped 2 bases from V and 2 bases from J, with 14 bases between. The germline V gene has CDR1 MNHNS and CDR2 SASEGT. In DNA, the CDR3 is TGTGCCAGCAGTGAATACGCGATGCGGACCACAGATACGCAGTATTTT. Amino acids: CASSEYAMRTTDTQYF.

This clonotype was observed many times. In DNA, the CDR3 is TGTGCCAGCTTCGGGACTAGCGGGGAGACCCAGTACTTC. Protein: CASFGTSGETQYF. This chain links TRBV6-6 with TRBJ2-5; TRBD2 aligns across 12 bases. The CDR3 runs 13 residues. V lost 8 bases, J lost 5 bases, and 3 bases stayed unmatched. Germline loops: CDR1 MNHNY, CDR2 SVGAGI (reference sequence).

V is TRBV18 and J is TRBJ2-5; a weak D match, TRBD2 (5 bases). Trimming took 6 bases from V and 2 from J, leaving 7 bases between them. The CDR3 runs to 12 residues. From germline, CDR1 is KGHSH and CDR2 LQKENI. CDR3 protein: CASSGRQETQYF. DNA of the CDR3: TGTGCCAGCTCTGGGAGACAAGAGACCCAGTACTTC.

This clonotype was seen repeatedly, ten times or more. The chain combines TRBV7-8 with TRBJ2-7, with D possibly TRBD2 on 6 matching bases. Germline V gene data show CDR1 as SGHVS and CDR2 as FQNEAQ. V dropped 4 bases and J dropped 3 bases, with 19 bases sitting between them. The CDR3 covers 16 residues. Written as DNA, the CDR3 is TGTGCCAGCAGCTCCTACCCTGGCGGGGTAGGCTACGAGCAGTACTTC. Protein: CASSSYPGGVGYEQYF. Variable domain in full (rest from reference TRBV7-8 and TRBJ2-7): GAGVSQSPRYKVAKRGQDVALRCDPISGHVSLFWYQQALGQGPEFLTYFQNEAQLDKSGLPSDRFFAERPEGSVSTLKIQRTQQEDSAVYLCASSSYPGGVGYEQYFGPGTRLTVT.

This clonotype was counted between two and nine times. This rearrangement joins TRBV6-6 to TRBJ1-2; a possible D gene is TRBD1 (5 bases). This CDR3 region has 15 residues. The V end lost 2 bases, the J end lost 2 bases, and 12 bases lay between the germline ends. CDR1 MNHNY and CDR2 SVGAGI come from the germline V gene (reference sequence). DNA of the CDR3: TGTGCCAGCAGTTACAGCGGGGACTTAAACTATGGCTACACCTTC. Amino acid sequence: CASSYSGDLNYGYTF.

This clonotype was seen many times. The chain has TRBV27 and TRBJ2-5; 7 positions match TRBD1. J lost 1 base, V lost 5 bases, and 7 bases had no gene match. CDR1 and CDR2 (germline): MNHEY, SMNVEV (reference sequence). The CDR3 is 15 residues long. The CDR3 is CASSPQGETQETQYF. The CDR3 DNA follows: TGTGCCAGCAGTCCTCAGGGGGAGACCCAAGAGACCCAGTACTTC.

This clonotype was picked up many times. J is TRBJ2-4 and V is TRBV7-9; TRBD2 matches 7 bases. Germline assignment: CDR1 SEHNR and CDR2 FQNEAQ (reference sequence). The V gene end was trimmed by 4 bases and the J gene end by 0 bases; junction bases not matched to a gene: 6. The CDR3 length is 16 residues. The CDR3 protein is CASSSSGDVAKNIQYF. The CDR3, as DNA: TGTGCCAGCAGCTCAAGCGGGGACGTAGCCAAAAACATTCAGTACTTC. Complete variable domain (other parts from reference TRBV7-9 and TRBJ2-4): DTGVSQNPRHKITKRGQNVTFRCDPISEHNRLYWYRQTLGQGPEFLTYFQNEAQLEKSRLLSDRFSAERPKGSFSTLEIQRTEQGDSAMYLCASSSSGDVAKNIQYFGAGTRLSVL.

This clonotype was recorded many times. Written as DNA, the CDR3 is TGTGCCAGCAGTCTTGCGGGGCTAGCGGGTCCTTTTATCGGTGAGCAGTTCTTC. This gives the protein CASSLAGLAGPFIGEQFF. The chain uses TRBV6-2 or TRBV6-3 and TRBJ2-1; 8 bases are a match to TRBD2. Germline CDR1 reads MNHEY; CDR2 reads SVGEGT. The CDR3 length is 18 residues. V trimming: 5 bases; J trimming: 9 bases; junction bases outside the gene matches: 21.

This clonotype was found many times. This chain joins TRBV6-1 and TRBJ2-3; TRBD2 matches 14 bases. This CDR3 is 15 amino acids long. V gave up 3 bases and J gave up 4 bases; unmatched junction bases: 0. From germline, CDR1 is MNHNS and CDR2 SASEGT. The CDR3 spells CASSETSGGADTQYF. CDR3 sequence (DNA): TGTGCCAGCAGTGAGACTAGCGGGGGGGCAGATACGCAGTATTTT.

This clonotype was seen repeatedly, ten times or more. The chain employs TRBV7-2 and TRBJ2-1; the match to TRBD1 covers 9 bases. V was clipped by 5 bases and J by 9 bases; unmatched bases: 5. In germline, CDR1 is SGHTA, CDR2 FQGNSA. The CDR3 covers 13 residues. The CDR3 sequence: CASSRGTGFEQFF. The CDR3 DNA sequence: TGTGCCAGCAGCCGTGGGACAGGGTTTGAGCAGTTCTTC.

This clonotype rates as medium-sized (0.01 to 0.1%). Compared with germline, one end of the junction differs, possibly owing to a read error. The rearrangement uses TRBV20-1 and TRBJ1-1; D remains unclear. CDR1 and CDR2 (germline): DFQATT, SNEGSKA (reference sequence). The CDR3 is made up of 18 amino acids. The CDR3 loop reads CSASPAVKGGPLNTEASF. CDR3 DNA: TGCAGTGCTAGCCCCGCAGTCAAGGGCGGACCTCTGAACACTGAAGCTTCCTTT.

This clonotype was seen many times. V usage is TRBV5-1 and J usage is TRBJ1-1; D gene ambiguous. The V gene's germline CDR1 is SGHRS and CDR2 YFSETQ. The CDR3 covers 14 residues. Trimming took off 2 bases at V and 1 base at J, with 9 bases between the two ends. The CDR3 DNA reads TGCGCCAGCAGCTTCGAGACGGCGAACACTGAAGCTTTCTTT. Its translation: CASSFETANTEAFF.